Below are 20 T cell receptor beta chains sequenced from a single sample in a study of T cell responses to AZD1222 COVID-19 vaccine. TCRdb's table, derived via immunoSEQ multiplex PCR, lists solely in-frame clones and lacks some. The table includes some 130,000 clones, 88% detected once. Material: peripheral blood, obtained on day 0 of MenACWY control vaccination. The origin of the receptors is an adult in good health.

This sequence joins TRBV7-9 and TRBJ1-2; no definite D call. This CDR3 region has 17 residues. V was pared by 5 bases and J by 3 bases, with 22 bases between. From germline, CDR1 is SEHNR and CDR2 FQNEAQ (reference sequence). The CDR3 region has the DNA TGTGCCAGCAGCCGGGAGGTACAGAGACGGGGAGACTATGGCTACACCTTC. Residues: CASSREVQRRGDYGYTF.

V is TRBV5-1 and J is TRBJ2-5; 10 positions match TRBD2. Per germline, CDR1 SGHRS and CDR2 YFSETQ. There are 17 residues in the CDR3. With 0 bases clipped from V and 1 base from J, the junction kept 6 bases outside the gene matches. Here the CDR3 DNA reads TGCGCCAGCAGCTTGGCCGGTAGCGGGAGGCCCCAAGAGACCCAGTACTTC. Residues: CASSLAGSGRPQETQYF.

V gene TRBV27 combines with J gene TRBJ1-4; TRBD1 is a possible D gene (5 bases). The germline CDR1 and CDR2 sequences are MNHEY and SMNVEV (reference sequence). There are 14 residues in the CDR3. V lost 6 bases and J 8 bases, leaving 16 bases between the germline ends. The CDR3 sequence is CASRTVMGPEKLFF. The CDR3 coding sequence is TGTGCCAGCAGGACTGTAATGGGACCAGAAAAACTGTTTTTT.

V gene TRBV7-3 combines with J gene TRBJ2-3; 7 bases align to TRBD1. Looked up from germline, CDR1 is SGHTA and CDR2 is FQGTGA. After removal of 5 bases from V and 4 bases from J, the junction contained 9 bases not matched to a gene. The length of the CDR3 is 15 residues. The CDR3 DNA sequence: TGTGCCAGCAGCCCGGAAGGGGGCATGGCAGATACGCAGTATTTT. Encoded protein: CASSPEGGMADTQYF.

V is TRBV5-1 and J is TRBJ2-3; TRBD1 is a possible D gene (5 bases). Trimming left V 4 bases short and J 2 bases short, with 14 bases between. The CDR3 is 15 amino acids. Per germline, CDR1 SGHRS and CDR2 YFSETQ. This CDR3 reads CASSKTVSLTDTQYF. CDR3 DNA: TGCGCCAGCAGCAAGACAGTTTCTCTCACAGATACGCAGTATTTT.

This clone has just a few counts. The rearrangement uses TRBV5-4 and TRBJ2-4; 10 bases are shared with TRBD2. CDR3 length: 18 amino acids. The V gene end was trimmed by 0 bases and the J gene end by 0 bases; junction bases not matched to a gene: 6. The germline CDR1 and CDR2 sequences are SGHNT and YYREEE (reference sequence). Here the CDR3 reads CASSLGLAGAGAKNIQYF. CDR3 bases: TGTGCCAGCAGCTTGGGGCTAGCGGGAGCCGGAGCCAAAAACATTCAGTACTTC.

V usage is TRBV2 and J usage is TRBJ2-3; D not certain. Looked up from germline, CDR1 is SNHLY and CDR2 is FYNNEI. CDR3 length: 13 residues. The germline V and J ends were trimmed by 3 bases and 2 bases, with 6 bases remaining between them. The CDR3 spells CASSDVATDTQYF. CDR3 sequence (DNA): TGTGCCAGCAGTGACGTGGCCACAGATACGCAGTATTTT.

This chain uses TRBV3-1 (or the pseudogene TRBV3-2) with TRBJ1-1; TRBD1 agrees at 7 bases. The germline V gene encodes CDR1 LGHDT and CDR2 YNNKEL (reference sequence). CDR3 length: 13 residues. V trimming: 3 bases; J trimming: 7 bases; junction bases outside the gene matches: 5. CDR3 nucleotide sequence: TGTGCCAGCAGCCACCTGACAGGGAATGAAGCTTTCTTT. It translates to CASSHLTGNEAFF.

V gene TRBV7-8 combines with J gene TRBJ1-2; unclear D gene. Per germline, CDR1 SGHVS and CDR2 FQNEAQ. V was trimmed by 0 bases and J by 8 bases, leaving 10 bases between them. The CDR3 runs 13 residues. CDR3 DNA: TGTGCCAGCAGCTTAGCCGGGCGAAGAGGCTACACCTTC. Residues: CASSLAGRRGYTF.

The V and J genes are TRBV10-3 and TRBJ2-7; D is undetermined. CDR3 size: 13 residues. Trimming stripped 5 bases from V and 7 bases from J, with 15 bases between. The germline CDR1 and CDR2 sequences are ENHRY and SYGVKD. CDR3 DNA sequence: TGTGCCATCAGTCCTGACACCATTGGTGAGCAGTACTTC. Protein: CAISPDTIGEQYF.

The chain has TRBV5-5 and TRBJ2-7, with D perhaps matching TRBD1 or TRBD2 (7 bases each). The CDR3 is 14 amino acids. V lost 6 bases, J lost 3 bases, and 16 bases lay in between. CDR1 and CDR2 from the germline V gene are SGHKS and YYEKEE (reference sequence). This chain's CDR3 is CASTGTAGFYEQYF. Here the CDR3 DNA reads TGTGCCAGCACCGGGACAGCGGGGTTCTACGAGCAGTACTTC.

The chain uses TRBV3-1 (or the pseudogene TRBV3-2) and TRBJ2-5; 11 bases line up with TRBD2. Germline V gene lookup returns CDR1 LGHDT and CDR2 YNNKEL (reference sequence). With 3 bases clipped from V and 9 bases from J, the junction kept 6 bases outside the gene matches. This CDR3 region has 14 residues. CDR3 sequence: CASSHSPGLAAQYF. The CDR3 DNA follows: TGTGCCAGCAGCCATTCACCGGGACTAGCGGCCCAGTACTTC.

The chain links TRBV15 to TRBJ1-1; the D is unclear. This CDR3 region has 14 residues. The germline gives CDR1 LNHNV, CDR2 YYDKDF (reference sequence). Trimming shortened V by 3 bases and J by 1 base, and 9 bases separated the two germline ends. The CDR3 reads CATSSSRQNTEAFF. As DNA, the CDR3 is TGTGCCACCAGCAGTTCCAGACAGAACACTGAAGCTTTCTTT. Looking up the rest from reference TRBV15 and TRBJ1-1 gives the full variable domain: DAMVIQNPRYQVTQFGKPVTLSCSQTLNHNVMYWYQQKSSQAPKLLFHYYDKDFNNEADTPDNFQSRRPNTSFCFLDIRSPGLGDTAMYLCATSSSRQNTEAFFGQGTRLTVV.

V gene TRBV4-1 combines with J gene TRBJ2-3; no reliable D call. The CDR3 contains 16 residues. Germline assignment: CDR1 MGHRA and CDR2 YSYEKL. The germline V and J ends were trimmed by 1 base and 0 bases, with 11 bases remaining between them. The CDR3 spells CASSQVGMGSTDTQYF. CDR3 in DNA: TGCGCCAGCAGCCAAGTGGGAATGGGCAGCACAGATACGCAGTATTTT.

This rearrangement joins TRBV7-8 to TRBJ1-1; no clear D gene. The V and J ends lost 0 bases and 5 bases respectively, with 10 bases between them. Germline CDR1 and CDR2: SGHVS and FQNEAQ. This CDR3 has 14 amino acids. The CDR3 loop is CASSLAALGTEAFF. Here the CDR3 DNA reads TGTGCCAGCAGCTTAGCGGCTCTGGGGACTGAAGCTTTCTTT.

V gene TRBV7-9 combines with J gene TRBJ2-1, with 10 bases fitting TRBD2. V shed 5 bases and J 7 bases; nucleotides not matched to a gene: 5. Germline lookup yields CDR1 SEHNR and CDR2 FQNEAQ (reference sequence). The CDR3 has 14 residues. CDR3 residues: CASSAGTSVNEQFF. In DNA, the CDR3 is TGTGCCAGCAGCGCCGGGACTAGCGTGAATGAGCAGTTCTTC.

This clone was seen a handful of times. CDR3 protein: CASSLTPNTEAFF. CDR3 sequence (DNA): TGTGCCAGCAGCTTAACACCGAACACTGAAGCTTTCTTT. V and J are TRBV7-3 and TRBJ1-1; D is uncertain. The length of the CDR3 is 13 residues. V was shortened by 0 bases and J by 1 base, with 3 bases between the two germline ends. Germline V gene data show CDR1 as SGHTA and CDR2 as FQGTGA.

The chain combines TRBV4-2 with TRBJ2-3; perhaps TRBD2 as D (6 bases). Germline V gene lookup returns CDR1 LGHNA and CDR2 YNFKEQ. The CDR3 length is 15 residues. Between the trimmed V and J ends, which lost 0 bases and 3 bases, there was a span of 10 bases. The DNA for the CDR3 is TGTGCCAGCAGCCAAGAACGGGGGACGACAGATACGCAGTATTTT. Amino acid sequence: CASSQERGTTDTQYF.

V gene TRBV19 combines with J gene TRBJ1-2; D perhaps matches TRBD1 (6 bases). The V end was cut by 5 bases, the J end by 8 bases, with 18 bases between. The CDR3 sequence is 14 residues long. Germline values: CDR1 LNHDA, CDR2 SQIVND (reference sequence). The CDR3 region is CASSLGTGSRGYTF. The CDR3, as DNA: TGTGCCAGTAGTCTCGGTACAGGGAGTAGAGGCTACACCTTC.

This chain links TRBV28 with TRBJ1-2; D not resolved. The CDR3 runs to 13 residues. Germline V gene data show CDR1 as MDHEN and CDR2 as SYDVKM. V dropped 2 bases and J dropped 4 bases, with 8 bases sitting between them. As DNA, the CDR3 is TGTGCCAGCAGTTTACAGGATGCCTATGGCTACACCTTC. Its translation: CASSLQDAYGYTF.